Listed here are 8 T cell receptor beta chains from one sample, sequenced in a study of cytomegalovirus exposure and HLA in healthy donors. 13 Jbeta primers and 60 Vbeta primers were used for the PCR. Sequenced by immunoSEQ multiplex PCR; TCRdb stores in-frame clones only, minus some. The sample holds 140,000 to 150,000 clones. Sequencing used PBMCs. These receptors were taken from a woman in her forties or fifties in good health and CMV-seronegative.

V is TRBV19 and J is TRBJ2-7; TRBD2 aligns across 10 bases. The V and J ends lost 5 bases and 4 bases, in that order; junction bases with no gene match: 8. This CDR3 has 15 amino acids. The V gene's germline CDR1 is LNHDA and CDR2 SQIVND (reference sequence). CDR3 protein: CASSAPGLALYEQYF. CDR3 in DNA: TGTGCCAGTAGTGCACCGGGACTAGCGTTGTACGAGCAGTACTTC.

This chain joins TRBV29-1 and TRBJ2-2; 12 nucleotides match TRBD1. CDR3 length equals 15 residues. Germline V lookup: CDR1 SQVTM, CDR2 ANQGSEA. V shed 6 bases and J 3 bases; nucleotides not matched to a gene: 5. CDR3 residues: CSVTGTGGHTGELFF. In DNA, the CDR3 is TGCAGCGTGACCGGGACAGGGGGCCACACCGGGGAGCTGTTTTTT.

The chain links TRBV9 to TRBJ2-4, with 8 bases identical to TRBD2. The V segment lost 4 bases and the J segment 0 bases; nucleotides outside the gene matches: 6. This CDR3 region has 16 residues. CDR1 SGDLS and CDR2 YYNGEE come from the germline V gene. The CDR3 region has the DNA TGTGCCAGCAGCCCCGGACTAGCTCTAGCCAAAAACATTCAGTACTTC. It translates to CASSPGLALAKNIQYF.

The chain joins TRBV18 to TRBJ2-5; perhaps TRBD1 as D (6 bases). This CDR3 is 13 amino acids long. Germline-derived CDR1 and CDR2 are KGHSH and LQKENI. The germline V and J ends were trimmed by 4 bases and 4 bases, with 10 bases remaining between them. CDR3 in DNA: TGTGCCAGCTCACGAAAAGGGGGAGAGACCCAGTACTTC. It translates to CASSRKGGETQYF. The whole variable domain, filled in from reference TRBV18 and TRBJ2-5, reads NAGVMQNPRHLVRRRGQEARLRCSPMKGHSHVYWYRQLPEEGLKFMVYLQKENIIDESGMPKERFSAEFPKEGPSILRIQQVVRGDSAAYFCASSRKGGETQYFGPGTRLLVL.

The V gene is TRBV5-1, the J gene TRBJ2-5; D gene uncertain. The germline gives CDR1 SGHRS, CDR2 YFSETQ. The CDR3 consists of 13 residues. Deletions cut 0 bases from V and 3 bases from J, with 6 bases between. The CDR3 here is CASSLGSEETQYF. In DNA, the CDR3 is TGCGCCAGCAGCTTGGGTTCGGAAGAGACCCAGTACTTC. The complete variable domain, with remaining parts taken from reference TRBV5-1 and TRBJ2-5, reads KAGVTQTPRYLIKTRGQQVTLSCSPISGHRSVSWYQQTPGQGLQFLFEYFSETQRNKGNFPGRFSGRQFSNSRSEMNVSTLELGDSALYLCASSLGSEETQYFGPGTRLLVL.

The gene calls are TRBV9 and TRBJ2-7, with TRBD2 matching 10 bases. Germline V CDR1 and CDR2: SGDLS, YYNGEE. V was clipped by 3 bases and J by 7 bases; unmatched bases: 10. This CDR3 has 15 amino acids. This CDR3 reads CASSDSGRKLEEQYF. The CDR3 DNA reads as TGTGCCAGCAGCGATAGCGGGAGGAAGTTGGAAGAGCAGTACTTC.

The chain couples TRBV5-4 to TRBJ1-1, with TRBD1 matching 8 bases. Trimming at V came to 2 bases and at J to 3 bases, leaving 6 bases not matched to a gene. Per the germline V gene, CDR1 is SGHNT and CDR2 is YYREEE (reference sequence). CDR3 size: 15 residues. CDR3 nucleotides: TGTGCCAGCAGCTTCAGGACAGGGATTGACACTGAAGCTTTCTTT. Encoded protein: CASSFRTGIDTEAFF.

The chain recombines TRBV2 with TRBJ1-6; TRBD1 matches 9 bases. The J segment lost 10 bases and the V segment lost 7 bases, leaving 11 bases of the junction unmatched. The CDR3 runs to 15 residues. Germline CDR1 is SNHLY and CDR2 is FYNNEI. The CDR3 here is CASILDRGLKSPLHF. CDR3 coding DNA: TGTGCCAGCATTCTGGACAGGGGACTGAAGTCACCCCTCCACTTT.